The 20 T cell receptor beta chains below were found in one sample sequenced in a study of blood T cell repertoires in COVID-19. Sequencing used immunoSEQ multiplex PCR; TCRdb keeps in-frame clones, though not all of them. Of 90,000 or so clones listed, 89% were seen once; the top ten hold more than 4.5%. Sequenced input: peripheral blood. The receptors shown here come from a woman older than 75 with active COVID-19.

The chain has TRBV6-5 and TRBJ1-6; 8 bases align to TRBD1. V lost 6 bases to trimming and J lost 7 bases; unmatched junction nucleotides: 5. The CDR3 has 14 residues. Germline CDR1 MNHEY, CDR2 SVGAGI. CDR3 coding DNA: TGTGCCAGCAGACATCGACAGGGGAATTCACCCCTCCACTTT. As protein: CASRHRQGNSPLHF.

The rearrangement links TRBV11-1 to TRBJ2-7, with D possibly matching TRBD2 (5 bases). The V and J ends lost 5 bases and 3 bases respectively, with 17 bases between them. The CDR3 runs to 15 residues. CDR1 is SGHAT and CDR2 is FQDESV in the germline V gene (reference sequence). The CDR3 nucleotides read TGTGCCAGCAGCCAAATTCAAGCGGAACACTACGAGCAGTACTTC. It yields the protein CASSQIQAEHYEQYF.

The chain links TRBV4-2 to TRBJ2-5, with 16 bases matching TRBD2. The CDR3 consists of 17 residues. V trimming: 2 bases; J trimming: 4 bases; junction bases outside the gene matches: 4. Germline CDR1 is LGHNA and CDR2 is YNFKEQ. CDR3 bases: TGTGCCAGCAGCCAAATGGGACTAGCGGGAGGGTTAGAGACCCAGTACTTC. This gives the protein CASSQMGLAGGLETQYF.

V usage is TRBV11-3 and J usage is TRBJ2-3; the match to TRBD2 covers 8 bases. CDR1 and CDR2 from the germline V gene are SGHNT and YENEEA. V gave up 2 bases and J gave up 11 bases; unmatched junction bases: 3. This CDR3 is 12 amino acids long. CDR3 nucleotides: TGTGCCAGCAGCTTAAACGGGAGGGAGCAGTATTTT. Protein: CASSLNGREQYF.

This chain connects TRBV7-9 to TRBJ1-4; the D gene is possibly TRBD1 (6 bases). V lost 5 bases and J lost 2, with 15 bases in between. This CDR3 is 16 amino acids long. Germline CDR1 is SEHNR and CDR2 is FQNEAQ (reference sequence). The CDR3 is CASSRRWGGTNEKLFF. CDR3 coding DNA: TGTGCCAGCAGCCGCCGTTGGGGGGGCACTAATGAAAAACTGTTTTTT.

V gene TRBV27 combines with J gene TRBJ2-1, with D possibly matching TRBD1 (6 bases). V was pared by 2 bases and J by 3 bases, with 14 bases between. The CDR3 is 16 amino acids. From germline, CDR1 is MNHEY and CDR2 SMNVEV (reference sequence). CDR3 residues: CASSLIPRQDYNEQFF. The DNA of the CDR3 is TGTGCCAGCAGTTTAATCCCGCGACAGGACTACAATGAGCAGTTCTTC.

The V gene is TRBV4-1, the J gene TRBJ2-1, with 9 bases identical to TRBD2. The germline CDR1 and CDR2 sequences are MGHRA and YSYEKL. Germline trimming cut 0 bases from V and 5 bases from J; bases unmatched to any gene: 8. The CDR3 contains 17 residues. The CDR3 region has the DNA TGCGCCAGCAGCCAAGATCTTAGCGGGAGCGGCGACAATGAGCAGTTCTTC. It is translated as CASSQDLSGSGDNEQFF.

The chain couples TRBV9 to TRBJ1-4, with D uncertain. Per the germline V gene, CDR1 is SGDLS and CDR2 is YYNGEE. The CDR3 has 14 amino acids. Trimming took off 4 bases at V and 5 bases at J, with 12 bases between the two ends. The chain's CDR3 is CASSLGGQNEKLFF. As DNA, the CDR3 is TGTGCCAGCAGCCTAGGCGGGCAGAATGAAAAACTGTTTTTT.

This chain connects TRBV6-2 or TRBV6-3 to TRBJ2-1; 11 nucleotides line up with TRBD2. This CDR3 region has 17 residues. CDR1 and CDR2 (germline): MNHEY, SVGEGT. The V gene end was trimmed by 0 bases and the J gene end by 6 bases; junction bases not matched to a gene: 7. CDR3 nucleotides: TGTGCCAGCAGTTACTCGGCTAGCGGGAGGAATGCCAATGAGCAGTTCTTC. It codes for CASSYSASGRNANEQFF.

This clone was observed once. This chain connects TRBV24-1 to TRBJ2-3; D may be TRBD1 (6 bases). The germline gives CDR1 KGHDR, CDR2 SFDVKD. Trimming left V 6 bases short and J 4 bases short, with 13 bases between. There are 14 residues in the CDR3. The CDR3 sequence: CATSTPTGSDTQYF. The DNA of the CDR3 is TGTGCCACCAGTACCCCGACAGGTTCAGATACGCAGTATTTT.

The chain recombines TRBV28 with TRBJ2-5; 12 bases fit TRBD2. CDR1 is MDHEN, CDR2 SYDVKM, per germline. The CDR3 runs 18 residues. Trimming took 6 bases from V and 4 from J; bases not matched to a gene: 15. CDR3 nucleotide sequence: TGTGCCAGCAGCCAAGGACTAGCGGGATCAGTGGCGGTAGAGACCCAGTACTTC. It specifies CASSQGLAGSVAVETQYF.

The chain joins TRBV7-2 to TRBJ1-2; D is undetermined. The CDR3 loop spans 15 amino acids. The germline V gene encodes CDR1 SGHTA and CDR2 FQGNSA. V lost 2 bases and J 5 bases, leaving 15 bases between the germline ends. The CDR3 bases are TGTGCCAGCAGCTTACTCTTCGTGTCCGAGTATGGCTACACCTTC. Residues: CASSLLFVSEYGYTF. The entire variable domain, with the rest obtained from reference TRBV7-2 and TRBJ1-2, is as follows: GAGVSQSPSNKVTEKGKDVELRCDPISGHTALYWYRQSLGQGLEFLIYFQGNSAPDKSGLPSDRFSAERTGGSVSTLTIQRTQQEDSAVYLCASSLLFVSEYGYTFGSGTRLTVV.

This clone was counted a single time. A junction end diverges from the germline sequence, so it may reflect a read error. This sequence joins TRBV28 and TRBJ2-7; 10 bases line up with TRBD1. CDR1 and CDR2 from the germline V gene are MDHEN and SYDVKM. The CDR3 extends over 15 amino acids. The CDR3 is CASSLWTGGIYEQYF. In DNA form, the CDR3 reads TGTGCCAGCAGTCTATGGACAGGGGGGATTTACGAGCAGTACTTC.

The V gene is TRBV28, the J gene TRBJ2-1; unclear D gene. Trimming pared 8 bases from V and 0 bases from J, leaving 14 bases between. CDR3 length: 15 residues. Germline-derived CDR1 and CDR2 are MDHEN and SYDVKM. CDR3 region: CASEVLHRSYNEQFF. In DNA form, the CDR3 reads TGTGCCAGCGAGGTCCTACACCGCTCCTACAATGAGCAGTTCTTC.

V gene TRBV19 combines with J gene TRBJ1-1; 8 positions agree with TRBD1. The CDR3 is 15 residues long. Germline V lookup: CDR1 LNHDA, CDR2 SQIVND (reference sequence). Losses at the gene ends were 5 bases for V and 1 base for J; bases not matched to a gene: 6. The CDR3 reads CASSQPGGKNTEAFF. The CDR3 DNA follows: TGTGCCAGTAGTCAGCCAGGGGGCAAGAACACTGAAGCTTTCTTT.

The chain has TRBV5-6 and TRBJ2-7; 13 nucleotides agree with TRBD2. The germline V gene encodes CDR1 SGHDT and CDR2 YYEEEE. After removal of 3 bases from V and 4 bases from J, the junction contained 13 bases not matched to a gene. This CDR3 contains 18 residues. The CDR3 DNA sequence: TGTGCCAGCAGCTCGACCGGACTAGCGGGAGACACGAAGTACGAGCAGTACTTC. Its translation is CASSSTGLAGDTKYEQYF.

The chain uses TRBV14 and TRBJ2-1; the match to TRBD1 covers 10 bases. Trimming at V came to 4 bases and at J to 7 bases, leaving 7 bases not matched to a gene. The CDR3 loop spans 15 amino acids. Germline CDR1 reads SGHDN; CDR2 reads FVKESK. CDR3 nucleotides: TGTGCCAGCAGCCCCGACAGGGGGCTCATAAATGAGCAGTTCTTC. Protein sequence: CASSPDRGLINEQFF.

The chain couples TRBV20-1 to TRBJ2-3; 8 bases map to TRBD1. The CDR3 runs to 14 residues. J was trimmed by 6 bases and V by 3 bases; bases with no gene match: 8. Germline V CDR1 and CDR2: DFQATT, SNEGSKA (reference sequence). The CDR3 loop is CSASLTGVWDTQYF. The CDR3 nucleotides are TGCAGTGCTAGTCTGACAGGGGTATGGGATACGCAGTATTTT.

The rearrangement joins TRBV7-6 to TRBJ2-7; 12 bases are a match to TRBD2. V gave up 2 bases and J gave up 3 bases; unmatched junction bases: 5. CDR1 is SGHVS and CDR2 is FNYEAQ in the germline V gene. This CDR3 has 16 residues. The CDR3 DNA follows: TGTGCCAGCAGCTTACGGACTAGCGGGATGCTCTACGAGCAGTACTTC. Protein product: CASSLRTSGMLYEQYF.

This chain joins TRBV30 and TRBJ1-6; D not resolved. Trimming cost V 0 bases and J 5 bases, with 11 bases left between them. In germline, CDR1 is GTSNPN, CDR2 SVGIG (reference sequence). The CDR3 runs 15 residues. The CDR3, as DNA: TGTGCCTGGAGTGTACTGGGGAGGAATAATTCACCCCTCCACTTT. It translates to CAWSVLGRNNSPLHF.